This section outlines one T cell receptor beta chain sequence together with its context. The data stem from a study of read filtering for tumor transcriptome and immune sequencing. Overall study context: Transcriptome libraries were built from DNase-treated RNA.

This library used 300 to 450 ng RNA and molecular barcoded adaptors spanning alpha/delta and beta/gamma chains. MiXCR was run by TCRdb on the reads, yielding one entry per CDR3 protein. The sample lists 90,000 or so distinct CDR3 sequences; roughly 21% were seen once. The CDR3 runs to 15 residues. V shed 1 base and J 2 bases; nucleotides not matched to a gene: 7. The germline gives CDR1 DFQATT, CDR2 SNEGSKA (reference sequence). The chain uses TRBV20-1 and TRBJ1-1; the match to TRBD1 covers 7 bases. Sequenced sample: a population of CD138-negative cells sorted from bone marrow. This TCR came from a donor at least 40 years old with multiple myeloma. The DNA for the CDR3 is TGCAGTGCTAGAGGGAGGGGGCGCCTAAACACTGAAGCTTTCTTT. Translated: CSARGRGRLNTEAFF.